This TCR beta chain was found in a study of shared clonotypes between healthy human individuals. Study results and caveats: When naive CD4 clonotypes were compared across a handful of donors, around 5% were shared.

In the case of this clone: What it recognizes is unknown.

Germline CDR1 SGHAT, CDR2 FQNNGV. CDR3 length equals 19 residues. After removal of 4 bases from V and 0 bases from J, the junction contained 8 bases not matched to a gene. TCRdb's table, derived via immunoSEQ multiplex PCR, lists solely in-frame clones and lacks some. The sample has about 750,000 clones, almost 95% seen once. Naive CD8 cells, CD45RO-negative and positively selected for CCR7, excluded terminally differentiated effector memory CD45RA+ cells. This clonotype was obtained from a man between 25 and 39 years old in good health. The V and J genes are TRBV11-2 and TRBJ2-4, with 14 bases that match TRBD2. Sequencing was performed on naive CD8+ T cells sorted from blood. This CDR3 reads CASSSSGTSGSQAKNIQYF. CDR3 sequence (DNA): TGTGCCAGCAGCTCCTCCGGGACTAGCGGGAGCCAAGCCAAAAACATTCAGTACTTC.